A selection of T cell receptor beta chains follows, all from one sample in a study of T cells after yellow fever vaccination. Using its own MiXCR run on the 5' RACE reads, TCRdb lists one record per CDR3 protein. The sample holds about 300,000 distinct CDR3 sequences, approximately 8% seen once. The sample in question was CD4+ T cells sorted from PBMCs, obtained 5 days after the yellow fever booster vaccination. Source of these receptors: a man in his late teens or twenties who received the YFV17D yellow fever vaccine. Each CDR3 is given with its conserved first and last residue. Each record gives: V gene, J gene, clone size, D gene, CDR3 DNA, CDR3 protein. The D gene is left open where the match is weak. The size field is filled for only some rows; it gives once, few, many or a size class.

v_call: TRBV9
j_call: TRBJ2-3
clone_size: few
d_call: TRBD1
cdr3_nt: TGTGCCAGCAGTACATGGACAGGGGACACAGATACGCAGTATTTT
cdr3_aa: CASSTWTGDTDTQYF

v_call: TRBV12-3/TRBV12-4
j_call: TRBJ1-5
clone_size: few
d_call: .
cdr3_nt: TGTGCCAGCAGTTTTGTAGGGGCGTCTCAGCCCCAGCATTTT
cdr3_aa: CASSFVGASQPQHF

v_call: TRBV5-5
j_call: TRBJ1-5
clone_size: .
d_call: .
cdr3_nt: TGTGCCAGCAGCTTTGCACAGGGAGACCAGCCCCAGCATTTT
cdr3_aa: CASSFAQGDQPQHF

v_call: TRBV5-4
j_call: TRBJ1-1
clone_size: .
d_call: .
cdr3_nt: TGTGCCAGCAGCGGGGGGAGCATGAACACTGAAGCTTTCTTT
cdr3_aa: CASSGGSMNTEAFF

v_call: TRBV10-3
j_call: TRBJ2-3
clone_size: .
d_call: TRBD2
cdr3_nt: TGTGCCATCAGTGGGGCGGGGGGGCGTACAGATACGCAGTATTTT
cdr3_aa: CAISGAGGRTDTQYF

v_call: TRBV20-1
j_call: TRBJ1-1
clone_size: .
d_call: .
cdr3_nt: TGCAGTGCTAGGGGCTTTACCGGGGGACGTGGCACTGAAGCTTTCTTT
cdr3_aa: CSARGFTGGRGTEAFF

v_call: TRBV2
j_call: TRBJ2-5
clone_size: .
d_call: TRBD2
cdr3_nt: TGTGCCAGCACCGGGTTTACTAGCGGGGAACAAGAGACCCAGTACTTC
cdr3_aa: CASTGFTSGEQETQYF

v_call: TRBV6-1
j_call: TRBJ1-6
clone_size: few
d_call: .
cdr3_nt: TGTGCCAGCACCGAGGCAGGTAGTTCACCCCTCCACTTT
cdr3_aa: CASTEAGSSPLHF

v_call: TRBV20-1
j_call: TRBJ1-6
clone_size: .
d_call: .
cdr3_nt: TGCAGTGCTAGAGATATAACAGTTTATAATTCACCCCTCCACTTT
cdr3_aa: CSARDITVYNSPLHF

v_call: TRBV20-1
j_call: TRBJ2-3
clone_size: few
d_call: TRBD2
cdr3_nt: TGCAGTGCTGACGGGCGGGGGGGCACGTGGACAGATACGCAGTATTTT
cdr3_aa: CSADGRGGTWTDTQYF

v_call: TRBV12-3/TRBV12-4
j_call: TRBJ2-2
clone_size: .
d_call: .
cdr3_nt: TGTGCCAGCACCCATCGGGGGCTGAACACCGGGGAGCTGTTTTTT
cdr3_aa: CASTHRGLNTGELFF

v_call: TRBV2
j_call: TRBJ2-7
clone_size: .
d_call: .
cdr3_nt: TGTGCCAGCAGTTGGACAGCCGAGCAGTACTTC
cdr3_aa: CASSWTAEQYF

v_call: TRBV20-1
j_call: TRBJ1-5
clone_size: .
d_call: .
cdr3_nt: TGCAGTGTCCCGGGTCCCAGCAATCAGCCCCAGCATTTT
cdr3_aa: CSVPGPSNQPQHF

v_call: TRBV7-2
j_call: TRBJ2-5
clone_size: few
d_call: .
cdr3_nt: TGTGCCAGCAGTCCTCTCTGGGGCAGCGCGAAGACCCAGTACTTC
cdr3_aa: CASSPLWGSAKTQYF

v_call: TRBV9
j_call: TRBJ1-2
clone_size: many
d_call: .
cdr3_nt: TGTGCCAGCAGTGTCCGCGACAGTCTCGGCGGCTACACCTTC
cdr3_aa: CASSVRDSLGGYTF

v_call: TRBV20-1
j_call: TRBJ1-5
clone_size: .
d_call: TRBD1
cdr3_nt: TGCAGTGCTAGACCGGGACAGGGAGGTCAGCCCCAGCATTTT
cdr3_aa: CSARPGQGGQPQHF

v_call: TRBV5-1
j_call: TRBJ1-4
clone_size: many
d_call: .
cdr3_nt: TGCGCCAGCAGCCCCCAAGGAGCGGATGAAAAACTGTTTTTT
cdr3_aa: CASSPQGADEKLFF

v_call: TRBV18
j_call: TRBJ1-2
clone_size: few
d_call: TRBD1
cdr3_nt: TGTGCCAGCTCACCTGGGACCCTGGGACAGGGGGCGTTGGGCTACACCTTC
cdr3_aa: CASSPGTLGQGALGYTF

v_call: TRBV9
j_call: TRBJ1-4
clone_size: .
d_call: .
cdr3_nt: TGTGCCGGGAAGATAAATGAAAAACTGTTTTTT
cdr3_aa: CAGKINEKLFF

v_call: TRBV7-2
j_call: TRBJ2-1
clone_size: many
d_call: .
cdr3_nt: TGTGCCAGCAGCTTAGAGTTTAGCGGGCAGTTCTTC
cdr3_aa: CASSLEFSGQFF

v_call: TRBV5-4
j_call: TRBJ1-2
clone_size: .
d_call: TRBD1
cdr3_nt: TGTGCCAGCAGCTTATGGACAGGGGAGACCTATGGCTACACCTTC
cdr3_aa: CASSLWTGETYGYTF

v_call: TRBV28
j_call: TRBJ2-3
clone_size: few
d_call: .
cdr3_nt: TGTGCCAGCAGTTTCGGGGGAAACGCAGATACGCAGTATTTT
cdr3_aa: CASSFGGNADTQYF

v_call: TRBV4-1
j_call: TRBJ2-2
clone_size: few
d_call: TRBD2
cdr3_nt: TGCGCCAGCAGCCCGGGACCTCTAGCGGGGGGCTCGATTACCGGGGAGCTGTTTTTT
cdr3_aa: CASSPGPLAGGSITGELFF

v_call: TRBV13
j_call: TRBJ2-1
clone_size: few
d_call: .
cdr3_nt: TGTGCCAGCAGCTACACGGCGCAGGGGAGCTCCTACAATGAGCAGTTCTTC
cdr3_aa: CASSYTAQGSSYNEQFF

v_call: TRBV11-2
j_call: TRBJ2-1
clone_size: few
d_call: .
cdr3_nt: TGTGCCAGCAGCTTAGGAGCGAGAAACTACAATGAGCAGTTCTTC
cdr3_aa: CASSLGARNYNEQFF

v_call: TRBV6-5
j_call: TRBJ1-1
clone_size: .
d_call: .
cdr3_nt: TGTGCCAGCAGATCTGGACACCTGAGTACTGAAGCTTTCTTT
cdr3_aa: CASRSGHLSTEAFF